This TCR beta chain was found in a study of shared clonotypes between healthy human individuals. Study overall: Donors had three CD4 naive, three CD4 memory, two CD8 naive and one CD8 memory plate apiece.

In the CD4+ fraction, cells were divided into CD45RA+ naive and CD45RA-negative memory subsets. 150 to 250 ng DNA, about 33,000 T cell genomes, went into each sorted-subset replicate PCR. Only in-frame clones appear in the TCRdb table, and some are missing; sequencing was by immunoSEQ multiplex PCR. Of around 700,000 clones in the sample, about two thirds were seen once. Germline V gene sequence: CDR1 MNHEY, CDR2 SMNVEV (reference sequence). This CDR3 is built from 11 residues. The V gene lost 10 bases and the J gene lost 1 base, with 5 bases spanning the gap. The rearrangement links TRBV27 to TRBJ2-1; no clear D. Input material: memory CD4+ T cells sorted from blood. Subset specified: CD45RA-negative fraction. This clonotype was sampled from a woman in her twenties or thirties in good health. This CDR3 reads CATGSYNEQFF. The CDR3 nucleotides are TGTGCCACCGGGTCCTACAATGAGCAGTTCTTC.